Following are 14 T cell receptor beta chains from one sample sequenced in a study of T cells in Graves' hyperthyroidism and ophthalmopathy. Amplification of TCR beta CDR3 regions used RNA as the template. During a first-round RT-PCR of the TCR CDR3, the HTBI primer set was used. TCRdb called the multiplex PCR reads again in MiXCR, with one record for every CDR3 protein. The data contain fewer than 110,000 distinct CDR3 sequences, over 45% of them singletons. Input material: blood. The receptors derive from a man aged 35-49 years with Graves' hyperthyroidism.

This clonotype was counted many times. The chain couples TRBV12-3 or TRBV12-4 to TRBJ1-2; weak D call: TRBD1 (5 bases). The CDR3 spans 13 residues. The V end was cut by 3 bases, the J end by 10 bases, with 15 bases between. The CDR3 DNA reads as TGTGCCAGCAGTTTGCCCCCCGGACATTTCTACACCTTC. Protein: CASSLPPGHFYTF.

The chain has TRBV5-1 and TRBJ2-5; possibly TRBD1 for D (6 bases). Germline V gene lookup returns CDR1 SGHRS and CDR2 YFSETQ. CDR3 length: 14 amino acids. V dropped 0 bases and J dropped 5 bases, with 11 bases sitting between them. The CDR3 loop is CASSLGAGAETQYF. For the CDR3, the DNA is TGCGCCAGCAGCTTGGGGGCAGGGGCTGAGACCCAGTACTTC.

This rearrangement joins TRBV2 to TRBJ2-3, with TRBD2 matching over 7 bases. The V segment lost 4 bases and the J segment 2 bases; nucleotides outside the gene matches: 12. Germline values: CDR1 SNHLY, CDR2 FYNNEI. The CDR3 is made up of 17 amino acids. The CDR3 reads CASSATPLAVNTDTQYF. The CDR3 nucleotides read TGTGCCAGCAGTGCTACCCCCCTAGCGGTTAACACAGATACGCAGTATTTT.

This clonotype has at least ten counts. Written as DNA, the CDR3 is TGTGCCATCAGTGGGGGGGGGGGACTAGGAATCCCTGGGGCCAACGTCCTGACTTTC. Residues: CAISGGGGLGIPGANVLTF. V usage is TRBV10-3 and J usage is TRBJ2-6; 8 nucleotides agree with TRBD2. Germline CDR1 and CDR2: ENHRY and SYGVKD. V lost 4 bases and J lost 2; bases outside the gene matches: 13. This CDR3 region has 19 residues.

Comment on this clonotype: This CDR3 fails to terminate in the conserved phenylalanine or tryptophan, so it likely reflects a read error. The J gene is TRBJ1-1, the V gene TRBV20-1; a possible D gene is TRBD1 (5 bases). The germline V gene has CDR1 DFQATT and CDR2 SNEGSKA (reference sequence). Deletions cut 1 base from V and 8 bases from J, with 17 bases between. This CDR3 spans 14 amino acids. The CDR3 loop is CSARGVGEGLEAFL. CDR3 DNA sequence: TGCAGTGCTAGAGGAGTTGGGGAGGGACTAGAAGCTTTCCTT.

Concerning this clonotype itself: A much larger clone is a single base away; this may be a read error. The chain uses TRBV12-3 or TRBV12-4 and TRBJ2-3, with 9 nucleotides matching TRBD2. This CDR3 is built from 18 residues. J lost 0 bases, V lost 6 bases, and 13 bases had no gene match. The chain's CDR3 is CASSHGLAYPTSTDTQYF. The CDR3 DNA is TGTGCCAGCAGCCACGGACTAGCGTACCCCACTAGCACAGATACGCAGTATTTT.

For this clonotype: The junction does not match germline at one end; this may be a read error. J is TRBJ2-3 and V is TRBV19, with 8 positions matching TRBD1. CDR1 and CDR2 from the germline V gene are LNHDA and SQIVND (reference sequence). The CDR3 runs to 16 residues. The DNA of the CDR3 is TGTGCCTGTAGTATCCCCGGGACAGGAGGCACAGATACGCAGTATTTT. It is translated as CACSIPGTGGTDTQYF.

With regard to this clonotype: An end of the junction differs from the germline gene, which may be a read error. V gene TRBV6-5 combines with J gene TRBJ2-5, with D uncertain. CDR3 length: 15 residues. The germline V gene has CDR1 MNHEY and CDR2 SVGAGI. The CDR3 sequence is CASAPYAAQQETQYF. The CDR3 nucleotides are TGCGCCAGCGCCCCTTACGCTGCTCAACAAGAGACCCAGTACTTC.

Concerning this clonotype: One end of the junction fails to match germline, which may point to a read error. The chain uses TRBV15 and TRBJ2-7; the match to TRBD2 covers 11 bases. CDR1 is LNHNV and CDR2 is YYDKDF in the germline V gene (reference sequence). CDR3 length: 16 amino acids. CDR3 loop: CATSREPTSGSAGQQF. In nucleotides, the CDR3 is TGTGCCACCAGCAGAGAGCCTACTAGCGGGAGCGCAGGGCAGCAGTTC.

The chain couples TRBV7-8 to TRBJ2-7, with D tentatively TRBD1 or TRBD2 (5 bases each). Germline loops: CDR1 SGHVS, CDR2 FQNEAQ. The CDR3 runs 14 residues. Deletions cut 5 bases from V and 1 base from J, with 12 bases between. The CDR3 DNA reads as TGTGCCAGCAGCGTAGACAGCGGTTCCTACGAGCAGTACTTC. Its translation is CASSVDSGSYEQYF. The complete variable domain, with remaining parts taken from reference TRBV7-8 and TRBJ2-7, reads GAGVSQSPRYKVAKRGQDVALRCDPISGHVSLFWYQQALGQGPEFLTYFQNEAQLDKSGLPSDRFFAERPEGSVSTLKIQRTQQEDSAVYLCASSVDSGSYEQYFGPGTRLTVT.

This clonotype was found many times. The chain recombines TRBV20-1 with TRBJ2-1; possible D gene TRBD2, 7 bases. The CDR3 runs to 13 residues. Germline assignment: CDR1 DFQATT and CDR2 SNEGSKA (reference sequence). Trimming cost V 6 bases and J 6 bases, with 15 bases left between them. The DNA of the CDR3 is TGCAGTGCCGCGGGGGCGCTTCCCAATGAGCAGTTCTTC. As protein: CSAAGALPNEQFF.

At least ten counts were recorded for this clonotype. The chain is built from TRBV5-6 and TRBJ2-7; tentative D call: TRBD1 (8 bases). The CDR3 is made up of 14 amino acids. Germline V gene sequence: CDR1 SGHDT, CDR2 YYEEEE. Trimming stripped 4 bases from V and 4 bases from J, with 15 bases between. CDR3 sequence: CASSRDRGGYEQYF. CDR3 bases: TGTGCCAGCAGCCGAGACAGGGGAGGGTACGAGCAGTACTTC.

The chain joins TRBV15 to TRBJ2-7; a weak D match, TRBD2 (5 bases). The CDR3 totals 16 residues. Germline CDR1 and CDR2: LNHNV and YYDKDF (reference sequence). V was pared by 3 bases and J by 2 bases, with 17 bases between. The CDR3 DNA follows: TGTGCCACCAGCAGCCAAGATTACAGCGGAACCTACGAGCAGTACTTC. Protein: CATSSQDYSGTYEQYF. Combining the CDR3 with reference TRBV15 and TRBJ2-7 gives the whole variable domain DAMVIQNPRYQVTQFGKPVTLSCSQTLNHNVMYWYQQKSSQAPKLLFHYYDKDFNNEADTPDNFQSRRPNTSFCFLDIRSPGLGDTAMYLCATSSQDYSGTYEQYFGPGTRLTVT.

The CDR3 nucleotides read TGTGCCAGTAGTTCCCCGGGACAGCACTATGGCTACGAGCAGTACTTC. Its translation is CASSSPGQHYGYEQYF. The V and J genes are TRBV19 and TRBJ2-7; TRBD1 matches 7 bases. This CDR3 contains 16 residues. Looked up from germline, CDR1 is LNHDA and CDR2 is SQIVND (reference sequence). Trimming at V came to 5 bases and at J to 3 bases, leaving 13 bases not matched to a gene.